This T cell receptor (beta chain) was found in a study of regulatory T cells in long-lasting Graves disease (TCRdb year 2021). About the investigation overall: Newly diagnosed Graves' disease patients had taken antithyroid drugs for less than 3 months. TCR sequencing covered 13 persistent and approximately 20 newly diagnosed Graves' disease patients, about 35 samples in total. The study took place in China and was registered as a clinical trial. Persistent Graves' disease patients were compared with newly diagnosed Graves' disease patients by peripheral blood TCR sequencing and RNA sequencing.

Trimming costs V 10 bases and J 3 bases, and their ends lie 10 bases apart. Its CDR3 holds 12 amino acids, cysteine through phenylalanine. Solely the CDR3 DNA is kept, with 36 bases framed from the first base. Via the germline V gene, CDR1 is SNHLY and CDR2 FYNNEI. Study-wide conclusions, independent of this receptor: Lower TCR Shannon entropy and fewer highly expanded clones were observed in persistent Graves' disease patients than in newly diagnosed patients, which suggested clonal expansion. Sequencing and analysis were restricted to the TCR beta chain. Peripheral blood alone was examined, since thyroid tissue, which constituted the primary lesion, could not be accessed. Preferential use of TRBV28, TRBJ1-2 and TRBJ2-5 was observed in persistent disease, whereas TRBV20-1 and TRBJ2-1 were favored in newly diagnosed disease. Persistent patients shared more public clonotypes among themselves (around 3,000) than newly diagnosed patients did (about 1,000). The authors acknowledged the small sample size as a limitation that may reduce accuracy.

The library came from multiplex PCR. The data were produced on an Illumina HiSeq 4000. To build TCR beta libraries, CDR3 regions were amplified by Arm-PCR using iRepertoire HTBI primers. Gel purification was performed on PCR products prior to sequencing. Turning to the authors' computational methods: Gene usage analysis of CDR3 amino acid clonotypes used the approximately 62 TRBV and 11 to 15 TRBJ segments found across samples. COPE and FqMerger were used to merge the filtered high-quality paired reads into contigs. BLAST was used to align contigs to IMGT TRBV, TRBD and TRBJ reference genes, and CDR3 was defined according to IMGT. Any clonotype with a frequency above 0.1% was counted as a highly expanded clone. Shannon entropy served as the measure of repertoire diversity, while the Gini coefficient captured V-J evenness. Public clonotypes were defined as clonotypes shared by more than one individual. TCRdb trimmed public reads at Q25 via fastp, called clones via MiXCR and kept in-frame beta chains. When rows share a CDR3 protein, they turn into one entry using the most common DNA and genes. These V and J calls rely on TCRdb rather than the paper's analysis. This sample holds hundreds of thousands of distinct CDR3 sequences; around 17% were observed only once. The ten largest clonotypes hold about 18% of the sample.

According to the study, the label for this sample's time point signals: newly diagnosed GD, antithyroid drugs for less than 3 months. RNA was extracted from PBMCs in TRIzol for both TCR sequencing and RNA sequencing. The diagnosis of Graves' disease was made according to American Thyroid Association guidelines. Patients were recruited from an endocrinology department in Xi'an, China. Each patient gave approximately 10 milliliters of peripheral blood, collected in an EDTA anticoagulant tube. Ficoll Paque Plus density gradient separation was used to isolate PBMCs, and no further T cell sorting was performed. RNA quality was checked with an Agilent 2100 Bioanalyzer and agarose gel, and concentration with a NanoDrop 2000. This clonotype was seen at least ten times. Its antigen target is currently unknown. Base qualities are missing; no much larger clone stands one base away. The data also belong to a second study, concerning T cells in Graves' hyperthyroidism and ophthalmopathy. Taken from the second paper: Graves' hyperthyroidism was defined as stable when no progression to ophthalmopathy occurred over 18 months of follow-up. The hyperthyroidism patients were between 18 and 65 years old and newly diagnosed, with a disease duration of less than 2 months. The study excluded patients with uncontrolled infections, other autoimmune diseases, pregnancy or lactation. Diagnoses were established on the basis of clinical symptoms, serum thyroxine and TRAb, thyroid ultrasound, and orbital computed tomography. The TCR CDR3 was subjected to a first round of RT-PCR using the HTBI primer set and the Qiagen OneStep RT-PCR kit. Blood samples also contained most of the expanded thyroid clonotypes (frequency above 0.001), which suggests that blood repertoires may reflect thyroid immune responses. In cross-validation, a model built on a 13 V-J signature told ophthalmopathy apart from stable hyperthyroidism with less than 90% sensitivity and about 81% specificity, and in testing the same model reached 80%/75%. In validation, the model predicted progression to ophthalmopathy a median of about 5.9 months before onset, with about 64% sensitivity and roughly 79% specificity. A discovery cohort of about a hundred patients, about 44 with Graves' ophthalmopathy and fewer than 65 with stable Graves' hyperthyroidism, was used to find distinguishing TCR V-J signatures. Whether ophthalmopathy could be predicted prospectively was tested in an independent validation cohort made up of roughly 19 hyperthyroidism patients plus 17 patients who later progressed to ophthalmopathy. For training and testing, the 100 or so patients in the discovery cohort were randomly divided in a 7:3 ratio. The study also compared thyroid tissue and blood T-cell repertoires from 6 or 7 Graves' hyperthyroidism patients. After blood sampling, hyperthyroidism patients were treated with methimazole at a starting dose of 30 mg daily, and ophthalmopathy patients were treated with high-dose intravenous methylprednisolone. Libraries were constructed in a second round of multiplex PCR, after which size selection and purification were carried out. Sequencing of the libraries was done on an Illumina HiSeq2000 using paired-end 100 bp reads. SOAPnuke was used to process the raw data, throwing out any read that contained adapters or uncalled bases, had a mean Phred below 15, or lacked an exact constant-primer or identifier match. COPE v1.2.5 was used to merge the high-quality paired reads, and each unique nucleotide sequence was defined as a clonotype. MiTCR v1.1 was used to align clonotypes to the IMGT TRBV, TRBD and TRBJ reference segments. Analysis was restricted to V-J combinations with a frequency above 0.0001, which covered about 99% of repertoires. The TCS score was defined as F50 (clonal expansion) divided by E x V (chaos), with BLOSUM62-based TCRdist calculated between CDR3 peptides within each V-J. Welch's t-statistics and random forest reduced 500 to 550 V-J features to roughly 13, which were used in a naive Bayes classifier (R e1071). No statistical method was used to fix the sample size in advance, and group allocation was not hidden from the investigators. The paper reports TCR Vbeta CDR3 sequencing of 140 or so peripheral blood samples: around 45 ophthalmopathy, 70 to 85 hyperthyroidism and around 17 progressor patients.

This receptor chain uses TRBV2 and TRBJ1-5; the D gene assignment is ambiguous. Sample: peripheral blood mononuclear cells (PBMCs), taken at new diagnosis, from a patient treated with antithyroid drugs. This sequence was found in a woman in her 30s with Graves disease. Donor details come from another sample of the same person, matched by shared clones. The DNA sequence is given as TGTGCCACCGGGCCGTACAATCAGCCCCAGCATTTT. This encodes CATGPYNQPQHF.